The subject of this entry is one TCR beta chain. The naive CD8 population came from CD45RO-negative cells selected for CCR7, without terminally differentiated effector memory CD45RA+ cells. The data were obtained in a study of shared clonotypes between healthy human individuals. Here immunoSEQ multiplex PCR was the method, and the copy in TCRdb shows in-frame clones only, minus some. This table has about 2 million clones, approximately 94% appearing once. CDR1 and CDR2 (germline): SGDLS, YYNGEE. The CDR3 runs to 13 residues. The V and J ends lost 1 base and 6 bases, in that order; junction bases with no gene match: 4.

This receptor was obtained from a young man in good health. Specimen: naive CD8+ T cells sorted from blood. The chain carries TRBV9 and TRBJ2-7, with 7 bases lining up with TRBD2. The CDR3: CASSVTSVSEQYF. CDR3 in DNA: TGTGCCAGCAGCGTAACTAGCGTCAGCGAGCAGTACTTC.